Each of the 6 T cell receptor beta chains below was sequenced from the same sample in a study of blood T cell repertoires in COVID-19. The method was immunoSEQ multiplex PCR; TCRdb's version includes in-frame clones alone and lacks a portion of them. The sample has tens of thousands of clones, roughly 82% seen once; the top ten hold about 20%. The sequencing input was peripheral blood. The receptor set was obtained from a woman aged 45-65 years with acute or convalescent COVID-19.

In DNA form, the CDR3 reads TGTGCCAGCAGACCCATGGCTAGCGGGAGAACGGATGAGCAGTTCTTC. It translates to CASRPMASGRTDEQFF. This chain connects TRBV3-1 (or the pseudogene TRBV3-2) to TRBJ2-1; 10 bases agree with TRBD2. With 6 bases clipped from V and 8 bases from J, the junction kept 13 bases outside the gene matches. The CDR3 sequence is 16 residues long. Germline V gives CDR1 LGHDT, CDR2 YNNKEL (reference sequence).

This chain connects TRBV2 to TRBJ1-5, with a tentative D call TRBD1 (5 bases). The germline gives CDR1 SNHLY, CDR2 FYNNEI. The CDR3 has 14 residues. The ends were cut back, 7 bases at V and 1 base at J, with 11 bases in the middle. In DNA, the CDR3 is TGTGCCAGCATGGGGCTGACGAGCAATCAGCCCCAGCATTTT. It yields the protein CASMGLTSNQPQHF.

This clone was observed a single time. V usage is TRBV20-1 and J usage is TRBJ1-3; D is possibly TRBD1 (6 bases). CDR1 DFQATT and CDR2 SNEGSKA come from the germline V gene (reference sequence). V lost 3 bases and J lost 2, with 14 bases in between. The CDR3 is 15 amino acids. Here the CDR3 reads CSASSEAGAGNTIYF. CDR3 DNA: TGCAGTGCTAGTTCAGAGGCAGGGGCTGGAAACACCATATATTTT.

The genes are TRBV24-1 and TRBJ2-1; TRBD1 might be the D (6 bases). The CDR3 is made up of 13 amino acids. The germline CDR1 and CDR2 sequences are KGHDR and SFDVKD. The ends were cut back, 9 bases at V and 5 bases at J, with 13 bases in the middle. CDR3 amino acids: CATSGQTDNEQFF. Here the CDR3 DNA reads TGTGCCACCTCCGGACAGACCGACAATGAGCAGTTCTTC.

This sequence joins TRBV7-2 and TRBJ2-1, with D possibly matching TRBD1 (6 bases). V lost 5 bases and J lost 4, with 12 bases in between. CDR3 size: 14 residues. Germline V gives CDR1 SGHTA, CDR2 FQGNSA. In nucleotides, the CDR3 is TGTGCCAGCAGCCCCGGGACATTTTACAATGAGCAGTTCTTC. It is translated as CASSPGTFYNEQFF.

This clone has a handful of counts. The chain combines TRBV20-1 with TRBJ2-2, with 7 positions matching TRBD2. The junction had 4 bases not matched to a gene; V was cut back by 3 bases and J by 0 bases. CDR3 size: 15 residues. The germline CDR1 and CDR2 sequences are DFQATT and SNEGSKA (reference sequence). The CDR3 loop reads CSASPAGTNTGELFF. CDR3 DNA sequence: TGCAGTGCTAGTCCAGCGGGGACGAACACCGGGGAGCTGTTTTTT.